The T cell receptor (beta chain) under discussion was sequenced for a study of blood T cell repertoires in COVID-19. Across the whole study: COVID-19 samples, acute and convalescent, were from the United States, Italy and Spain. T cells, B-cell-depleted T cells, or PBMCs supplied cDNA or gDNA.

In this sample, this clone turned up many times. The V gene end was trimmed by 0 bases and the J gene end by 7 bases; junction bases not matched to a gene: 17. The CDR3 runs to 18 residues. Germline-derived CDR1 and CDR2 are MGHRA and YSYEKL. The study recruited people aged about 18 to 90 years across approximately 25 US areas. Measured with immunoSEQ multiplex PCR; TCRdb has only the in-frame clones, and not every one. The sample consists of a few hundred thousand clones, roughly 89% of them appearing once. The sequenced sample consisted of PBMCs or T cells enriched from blood (not recorded which). The clonotype comes from a woman aged 40 to 49 who had recovered from COVID-19. The chain is built from TRBV4-1 and TRBJ2-5, with TRBD2 matching over 7 bases. The CDR3, as DNA: TGCGCCAGCAGCCAAGAGTCTAGAGTGGGAGGGGCCGGGGGGACCCAGTACTTC. Translating it yields CASSQESRVGGAGGTQYF.